This T cell receptor (beta chain) was profiled in a study of cytomegalovirus exposure and HLA in healthy donors. This CDR3 spans 16 amino acids. Germline CDR1 LNHDA, CDR2 SQIVND (reference sequence). Unmatched junction bases numbered 15, after V lost 10 bases and J lost 5 bases. This clone was seen a handful of times. PCR amplification relied on 60 Vbeta primers (plus 13 Jbeta primers). In the original processing: Later, 65 million to 85 million unique TCR beta chains were counted in an analysis, and approximately 9.9 million of them were shared. Sequencing was performed with immunoSEQ multiplex PCR; in TCRdb, only in-frame clones are kept and a portion is missing. That table furnishes V, J and clone size, whereas the DNA furnished D and trimming. In the table there are around 140,000 clones, about three quarters of which are singletons.

This chain joins TRBV19 and TRBJ2-2; the match to TRBD2 covers 8 bases. The TCR sequence derives from a man aged 45-65 years in good health and CMV-seropositive. The sequenced material came from PBMCs. The CDR3 reads CATGVSGIRGTGELFF. CDR3 coding DNA: TGTGCCACCGGGGTTAGCGGGATAAGGGGAACCGGGGAGCTGTTTTTT. Full variable domain (remainder filled in from reference TRBV19 and TRBJ2-2): DGGITQSPKYLFRKEGQNVTLSCEQNLNHDAMYWYRQDPGQGLRLIYYSQIVNDFQKGDIAEGYSVSREKKESFPLTVTSAQKNPTAFYLCATGVSGIRGTGELFFGEGSRLTVL.